Listed here are 7 T cell receptor beta chains from one sample, sequenced in a study of blood T cells in healthy people across ages. A J-beta primer mix and a sample-barcoded 5' primer were used in a second PCR of about 7 to 12 cycles. TCRdb reprocessed the 5' RACE reads with MiXCR, giving one entry per CDR3 protein. The top ten clones hold around 16% of a sample with over 550,000 distinct CDR3 sequences, 25% to 30% of them seen once. The sample taken for sequencing was blood. All receptors derive from an elderly woman in good health.

With respect to this clonotype: The junction differs from germline at one of its ends, possibly a read error. The V gene is TRBV27, the J gene TRBJ2-3; no firm D call. Germline-derived CDR1 and CDR2 are MNHEY and SMNVEV (reference sequence). The CDR3 is made up of 13 amino acids. The CDR3 sequence: CTSSLIPPDTQYF. In nucleotides, the CDR3 is TGTACCAGCAGTTTAATTCCCCCAGATACGCAGTATTTT.

This clonotype was found a few times. The chain combines TRBV15 with TRBJ1-1, with D perhaps matching TRBD1 (6 bases). Trimming pared 3 bases from V and 5 bases from J, leaving 13 bases between. CDR1 is LNHNV and CDR2 is YYDKDF in the germline V gene (reference sequence). The CDR3 spans 14 residues. DNA of the CDR3: TGTGCCACCAGCAGGGCAGAAGGGGGGACTGAAGCTTTCTTT. This sequence encodes CATSRAEGGTEAFF.

Comments on this clonotype: One end of the junction is discordant with germline, which a read error may explain. The chain couples TRBV5-3 to TRBJ2-1; possible D gene TRBD1, 6 bases. TRBV5-3 is an ORF; its function is uncertain. CDR3 length: 16 amino acids. The chain's CDR3 is CASSLDGQKLYNEQFF. The CDR3 DNA reads TGTGCCAGCAGCTTGGACGGACAGAAACTTTACAATGAGCAGTTCTTC.

This clonotype was observed at least ten times. The chain combines TRBV5-6 with TRBJ2-3, with D tentatively TRBD2 (5 bases). CDR3 size: 15 residues. With 0 bases removed from V and 2 bases from J, the gap between germline ends came to 10 bases. Germline CDR1 is SGHDT and CDR2 is YYEEEE. CDR3 residues: CASSLELEYTDTQYF. CDR3 in DNA: TGTGCCAGCAGCTTGGAACTAGAATACACAGATACGCAGTATTTT. Based on the CDR3 plus reference TRBV5-6 and TRBJ2-3, the full variable domain is DAGVTQSPTHLIKTRGQQVTLRCSPKSGHDTVSWYQQALGQGPQFIFQYYEEEERQRGNFPDRFSGHQFPNYSSELNVNALLLGDSALYLCASSLELEYTDTQYFGPGTRLTVL.

In this sample, this clonotype turned up many times. The chain carries TRBV5-1 and TRBJ2-3; D remains ambiguous. V was pared by 4 bases and J by 2 bases, with 17 bases between. The CDR3 contains 16 residues. Germline V lookup: CDR1 SGHRS, CDR2 YFSETQ. The CDR3 spells CASSQNSGRFTDTQYF. DNA for the CDR3: TGCGCCAGCAGCCAGAACTCCGGAAGGTTCACAGATACGCAGTATTTT.

This chain connects TRBV6-2 or TRBV6-3 to TRBJ1-2, with 9 positions matching TRBD1. Germline values: CDR1 MNHEY, CDR2 SVGEGT. This CDR3 is 15 amino acids long. Germline trimming cut 0 bases from V and 8 bases from J; bases unmatched to any gene: 7. CDR3 loop: CASSYSDRGRDGYTF. In DNA, the CDR3 is TGTGCCAGCAGTTACTCGGACAGGGGAAGGGACGGCTACACCTTC.

On this clonotype itself: At one boundary the junction diverges from the germline segment, which might be a read error. The chain joins TRBV7-2 to TRBJ2-1; 9 bases match TRBD1. There are 15 residues in the CDR3. Germline V gene data show CDR1 as SGHTA and CDR2 as FQGNSA. The CDR3, as DNA: TGTGCCAGCGCCCCCGCGAGGACAGGGGATAATGAACAGTTCTTC. This encodes CASAPARTGDNEQFF.